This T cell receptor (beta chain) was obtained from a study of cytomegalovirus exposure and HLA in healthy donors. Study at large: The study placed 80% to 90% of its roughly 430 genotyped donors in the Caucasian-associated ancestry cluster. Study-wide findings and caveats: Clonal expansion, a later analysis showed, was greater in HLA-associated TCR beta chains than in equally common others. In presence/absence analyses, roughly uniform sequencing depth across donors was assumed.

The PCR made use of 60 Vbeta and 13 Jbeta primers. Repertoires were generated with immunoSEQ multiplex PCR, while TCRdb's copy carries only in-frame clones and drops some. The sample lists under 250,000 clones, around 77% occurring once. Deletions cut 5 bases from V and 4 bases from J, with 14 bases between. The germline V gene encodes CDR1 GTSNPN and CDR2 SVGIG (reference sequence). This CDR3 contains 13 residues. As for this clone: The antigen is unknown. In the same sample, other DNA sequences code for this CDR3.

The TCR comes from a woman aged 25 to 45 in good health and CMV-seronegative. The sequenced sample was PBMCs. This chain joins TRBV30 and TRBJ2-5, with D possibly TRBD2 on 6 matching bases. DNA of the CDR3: TGTGCCTGGGGCTCAGGGCGGGGAGAGACCCAGTACTTC. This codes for CAWGSGRGETQYF.